This record concerns one T cell receptor (beta chain) sequence. This specimen belongs to a study of blood T cell repertoires in COVID-19. About the research overall: Nucleic acid was either cDNA or gDNA, and it came from T cells, B-cell-depleted T cells, or PBMCs.

Authors' data handling: Amplification of reference gene primers provided the estimated nucleated cell counts. The table came from immunoSEQ multiplex PCR; TCRdb's copy has only in-frame clones and leaves some out. From that table come the V and J calls and clone size; the DNA was used to work out D and trimming. Of some 170,000 clones in the sample, 80% to 90% were seen once. Sequencing used peripheral blood. This TCR derives from a woman in her forties or fifties with acute or convalescent COVID-19.

The CDR3 loop reads CAISEGQVSSYEQYF. The CDR3 DNA reads as TGTGCCATCAGTGAGGGACAGGTATCCTCCTACGAGCAGTACTTC. The gene calls are TRBV10-3 and TRBJ2-7; 7 bases line up with TRBD1. With 2 bases clipped from V and 0 bases from J, the junction kept 4 bases outside the gene matches. CDR1 and CDR2 from the germline V gene are ENHRY and SYGVKD. The CDR3 runs 15 residues.